These 12 T cell receptor beta chains share one sample of origin, sequenced in a study of early T cells in non-severe SARS-CoV-2 infection. One entry per CDR3 protein results from TCRdb running MiXCR on the 5' RACE reads. This table has about 50,000 distinct CDR3 sequences, around 9.6% appearing once. Material: whole blood, obtained at baseline. These receptors came from an adult who was a healthcare worker with PCR-confirmed SARS-CoV-2 infection or an uninfected control (not recorded which).

This clonotype was picked up many times. This sequence joins TRBV28 and TRBJ2-7; D gene ambiguous. V was trimmed by 9 bases and J by 0 bases, leaving 12 bases between them. Germline-derived CDR1 and CDR2 are MDHEN and SYDVKM. The CDR3 has 13 amino acids. The CDR3 region is CASLALSSYEQYF. The CDR3 nucleotides read TGTGCCAGTTTAGCCCTGAGCTCCTACGAGCAGTACTTC.

The chain is built from TRBV5-1 and TRBJ2-7, with D maybe TRBD2 (6 bases). Trimming shortened V by 4 bases and J by 9 bases, and 17 bases separated the two germline ends. There are 13 residues in the CDR3. Germline V gives CDR1 SGHRS, CDR2 YFSETQ. The CDR3 DNA sequence: TGCGCCAGCAGCGAAGGAAGGGGACTTCCGCAGTACTTC. This gives the protein CASSEGRGLPQYF.

CDR3 nucleotide sequence: TGTGCCATCAGTCCAAGCCTAGGGAATCAGCCCCAGCATTTT. It encodes CAISPSLGNQPQHF. J is TRBJ1-5 and V is TRBV10-3; D not certain. The V and J ends lost 5 bases and 4 bases respectively, with 12 bases between them. The CDR3 covers 14 residues. From germline, CDR1 is ENHRY and CDR2 SYGVKD.

In this sample, this clonotype turned up a few times. The V and J genes are TRBV24-1 and TRBJ2-2; TRBD1 agrees at 10 bases. Germline CDR1 and CDR2: KGHDR and SFDVKD. With V trimmed by 3 bases and J by 7 bases, 7 bases remained unmatched. The CDR3 loop spans 16 amino acids. The CDR3 DNA is TGTGCCACCAGTGATCCCGGGACAGGGGTCGACGGGGAGCTGTTTTTT. Translated: CATSDPGTGVDGELFF.

This rearrangement joins TRBV2 to TRBJ2-1; 15 positions agree with TRBD2. CDR1 and CDR2 (germline): SNHLY, FYNNEI. This CDR3 has 20 residues. With 2 bases clipped from V and 0 bases from J, the junction kept 8 bases outside the gene matches. The DNA for the CDR3 is TGTGCCAGCAGTGAAAGGAGGACTAGCGGGAGGGCCAGCTCCTACAATGAGCAGTTCTTC. Its protein is CASSERRTSGRASSYNEQFF.

The table lists this clonotype with a few counts. The J gene is TRBJ2-1, the V gene TRBV5-4; tentative D call: TRBD2 (6 bases). V lost 1 base to trimming and J lost 15 bases, with 14 bases between them. Germline values: CDR1 SGHNT, CDR2 YYREEE (reference sequence). The CDR3 length is 12 residues. The CDR3 sequence is CASSLFSGSWFF. The CDR3 DNA follows: TGTGCCAGCAGCTTGTTCTCCGGGAGTTGGTTCTTC.

The J gene is TRBJ2-1, the V gene TRBV4-3; D could derive from TRBD1 or TRBD2 (6 bases each). The germline V gene has CDR1 LGHNA and CDR2 YSLEER. The CDR3 totals 15 residues. Between the trimmed V and J ends, which lost 1 base and 2 bases, there was a span of 9 bases. The CDR3 region is CASSQGGAAYNEQFF. CDR3 bases: TGCGCCAGCAGCCAAGGGGGGGCAGCCTACAATGAGCAGTTCTTC.

CDR3 sequence: CASRGGGGYTF. As DNA, the CDR3 is TGTGCCAGCAGAGGGGGTGGCGGCTACACCTTC. This rearrangement joins TRBV6-6 to TRBJ1-2, with TRBD1 as a possible D gene (6 bases). The CDR3 consists of 11 residues. Trimming cost V 6 bases and J 8 bases, with 10 bases left between them. The germline gives CDR1 MNHNY, CDR2 SVGAGI (reference sequence).

CDR3: CASSASPGTGGYTF. As DNA, the CDR3 is TGTGCCAGCAGTGCCAGTCCCGGGACAGGAGGCTACACCTTC. The gene calls are TRBV6-1 and TRBJ1-2; TRBD1 matches at 8 bases. Germline assignment: CDR1 MNHNS and CDR2 SASEGT. The CDR3 runs to 14 residues. With 4 bases clipped from V and 8 bases from J, the junction kept 9 bases outside the gene matches.

This clonotype was seen more than once but under ten times. The chain uses TRBV20-1 and TRBJ2-1; D might be TRBD2 (5 bases). CDR3 size: 18 residues. The germline gives CDR1 DFQATT, CDR2 SNEGSKA (reference sequence). V lost 6 bases, J lost 3 bases, and 27 bases lay in between. In DNA, the CDR3 is TGCAGTGCCTCTGCCTCTTGGCAGCGGAACTTCTACTACAATGAGCAGTTCTTC. This translates into CSASASWQRNFYYNEQFF.

This clonotype came up many times. This chain uses TRBV20-1 with TRBJ2-7; 10 bases agree with TRBD1. Germline V gives CDR1 DFQATT, CDR2 SNEGSKA (reference sequence). The CDR3 is 15 amino acids. V dropped 3 bases and J dropped 2; count of bases not matched to a gene: 7. CDR3 DNA: TGCAGTGCTAGTTCTGGGACAGGGGTTCCCTACGAGCAGTACTTC. Amino acids: CSASSGTGVPYEQYF.

This clonotype showed up many times. V usage is TRBV4-3 and J usage is TRBJ2-2; a weak D match, TRBD1 (5 bases). Trimming stripped 1 base from V and 3 bases from J, with 9 bases between. Germline V lookup: CDR1 LGHNA, CDR2 YSLEER. This CDR3 comprises 15 residues. The CDR3 reads CASSQGSGYTGELFF. CDR3 sequence (DNA): TGCGCCAGCAGCCAAGGTTCAGGGTACACCGGGGAGCTGTTTTTT.